These 5 T cell receptor beta chains came from one sample sequenced in a study of shared clonotypes between healthy human individuals. Here immunoSEQ multiplex PCR was the method, and the copy in TCRdb shows in-frame clones only, minus some. Of 450,000 to 500,000 clones listed, approximately 84% are singletons. The sequencing sample was made of PBMCs. These receptors were obtained from a woman in her 40s in good health. Some clones in this sample may be carry-over from other donors' samples.

Of note for this clone: The same CDR3 also results from other DNA sequences found in this sample. V usage is TRBV5-4 and J usage is TRBJ2-3; unclear D gene. The CDR3 covers 14 residues. CDR1 SGHNT and CDR2 YYREEE come from the germline V gene (reference sequence). V was cut by 0 bases and J by 1 base, with 6 bases left in between. CDR3 coding DNA: TGTGCCAGCAGCTTGGCCGGTGGCACAGATACGCAGTATTTT. Translated: CASSLAGGTDTQYF.

The chain is built from TRBV4-2 and TRBJ1-1; no definite D call. The CDR3 runs 14 residues. Trimming stripped 4 bases from V and 3 bases from J, with 12 bases between. CDR1 LGHNA and CDR2 YNFKEQ come from the germline V gene. CDR3 sequence: CASSPEDRDTEAFF. For the CDR3, the DNA is TGTGCCAGCAGCCCCGAGGACCGGGACACTGAAGCTTTCTTT.

As for this clone: Since a far larger clone is one base different, this is likely a read error. This specimen includes other DNA sequences encoding the same CDR3. V and J are TRBV28 and TRBJ2-7; possibly TRBD1 or TRBD2 for D (5 bases each). This CDR3 has 18 amino acids. Between the trimmed V and J ends, which lost 7 bases and 0 bases, there was a span of 25 bases. CDR1 is MDHEN and CDR2 is SYDVKM in the germline V gene. The CDR3 sequence: CASTQVGVRTESSYEQYF. The DNA for the CDR3 is TGTGCCAGCACTCAAGTGGGGGTGAGAACGGAAAGCTCCTACGAGCAGTACTTC. Filled out from reference TRBV28 and TRBJ2-7, the complete variable domain reads DVKVTQSSRYLVKRTGEKVFLECVQDMDHENMFWYRQDPGLGLRLIYFSYDVKMKEKGDIPEGYSVSREKKERFSLILESASTNQTSMYLCASTQVGVRTESSYEQYFGPGTRLTVT.

The V gene is TRBV7-2, the J gene TRBJ2-7; TRBD1 agrees at 9 bases. CDR3 size: 15 residues. Losses at the gene ends were 6 bases for V and 5 bases for J; bases not matched to a gene: 11. Germline assignment: CDR1 SGHTA and CDR2 FQGNSA. The CDR3 loop reads CASREPGQGYHEQYF. The CDR3 coding sequence is TGTGCCAGCAGGGAACCGGGACAGGGTTACCACGAGCAGTACTTC.

This sequence joins TRBV6-5 and TRBJ2-2; D may be TRBD1 (5 bases). CDR1 MNHEY and CDR2 SVGAGI come from the germline V gene. Deletions cut 6 bases from V and 3 bases from J, with 11 bases between. The CDR3 runs to 14 residues. CDR3 in DNA: TGTGCCAGCAGACAGGATGGGTACACCGGGGAGCTGTTTTTT. This translates into CASRQDGYTGELFF.